This is a list of T cell receptor beta chains from one sample in a study of CD8 T cells in Susac syndrome. One entry per CDR3 protein results from TCRdb running MiXCR on the immunoSEQ multiplex PCR reads. The sample comprises roughly 80,000 distinct CDR3 sequences, approximately 94% of which are singletons, and over 0.45% rests with the top ten. The specimen was CD8+ T cells from PBMCs. Receptor source: a human donor with Susac syndrome. CDR3s leave out the opening cysteine and the closing phenylalanine or tryptophan. The D gene is left open where the match is weak. Clone size is stated in some rows and not others, as once, few, many or a class when expanded.

clone_size j_call d_call v_call cdr3_aa
- TRBJ1-2 TRBD1 TRBV29-1 SVPGQGAVGYT
once TRBJ2-2 TRBD2 TRBV7-6 ASSVARGGYTGELF
once TRBJ2-1 - TRBV5-8 ASSDRQGRGVYNEQF
- TRBJ1-1 TRBD1 TRBV27 ASSSGGIGTEAF
- TRBJ2-7 - TRBV6-5 ASSPTVQYEQY
- TRBJ2-5 TRBD2 TRBV12-3/TRBV12-4 ASSPGEGRGETQY
- TRBJ1-3 - TRBV29-1 SAGGALEENTIY
- TRBJ2-7 - TRBV9 ASSSRAYEQY
- TRBJ2-7 - TRBV20-1 SARDWSASYEQY
- TRBJ2-2 - TRBV20-1 SAAGNTGELF
- TRBJ1-4 - TRBV3-1 ASSQDAGAGVNEKLF
- TRBJ2-3 - TRBV29-1 SVEAGTSRDTQY
- TRBJ2-3 TRBD2 TRBV2 ATVAGGPGDTQY
- TRBJ1-5 - TRBV19 ASSMNSINQPQH
- TRBJ1-2 TRBD1 TRBV29-1 SVGDRHGYT
- TRBJ2-7 - TRBV27 ASSFGGVLFYEQY
- TRBJ1-6 - TRBV10-3 AISDSSYNSPLH
once TRBJ1-2 - TRBV9 ASSTRLNGYT
- TRBJ2-7 TRBD1 TRBV20-1 SARDGTGGNQYEQY
- TRBJ2-3 TRBD2 TRBV2 ASRGLLTDTQY
- TRBJ1-1 - TRBV4-3 ASSQARAREAF
- TRBJ1-2 - TRBV12-3/TRBV12-4 ASSFTEIYGYT
- TRBJ1-5 - TRBV24-1 ATSKEGQPQH
- TRBJ2-1 TRBD2 TRBV5-1 ASSLGLAGAHNYEQF
- TRBJ2-1 - TRBV7-2 ASSLRDGYNEQF
once TRBJ2-1 - TRBV7-8 ASSMPQREAGNEQF
- TRBJ2-1 TRBD1 TRBV28 ASRRDRGRLNEQF
- TRBJ1-6 - TRBV12-3/TRBV12-4 ASSLSGVNNSPLH
once TRBJ2-2 - TRBV4-3 ASSQDPGNTGELF
- TRBJ1-4 TRBD1 TRBV7-9 ASSQGVEKLF
- TRBJ2-3 TRBD2 TRBV9 ASSVSSGGSTDTQY
- TRBJ1-1 - TRBV19 ASFKKGLGAEAF
- TRBJ1-1 - TRBV30 AWSMNTEAF
- TRBJ2-3 - TRBV9 ASSDSRPDTQY
- TRBJ2-1 - TRBV27 ASSSAGMGQF
- TRBJ2-5 - TRBV6-1 ASSEAQGRKTQY
- TRBJ2-7 - TRBV5-5 ASTLSSSKYEQY
once TRBJ1-5 - TRBV19 ASSSRRRVDNQPQH
- TRBJ1-1 - TRBV27 ASSSAGSAF
- TRBJ2-1 TRBD1 TRBV28 ASSQFRQGYNEQF
- TRBJ2-5 - TRBV6-2/TRBV6-3 ASSPGPKRARGETQY
- TRBJ2-7 TRBD1 TRBV29-1 SVEDSRDRVHEQY
- TRBJ1-1 - TRBV2 ASINREAF
- TRBJ1-4 TRBD1 TRBV7-2 ASSTRTGGAGEKLF
- TRBJ2-3 - TRBV13 ASSLGGRTQY
- TRBJ2-7 TRBD1 TRBV14 ASSQVRRDRGYEQY
once TRBJ1-1 TRBD1 TRBV7-9 ASSSRGGLLVGTEAF
- TRBJ2-7 - TRBV11-2 ASSPGYSYEQY
- TRBJ1-2 TRBD1 TRBV15 ATRPGQVHYGYT
- TRBJ2-1 TRBD2 TRBV6-4 ASSRTSGTNNEQF
- TRBJ1-1 - TRBV20-1 SARSREGMRSAEAF
- TRBJ2-3 - TRBV6-4 ASSDRQDTDTQY
- TRBJ1-3 - TRBV20-1 SAWKIGPGNTIY
- TRBJ2-5 TRBD2 TRBV5-1 ASPRRGETQY
- TRBJ2-7 - TRBV29-1 SGGRGQEQY